This T cell receptor (beta chain) was captured in a study of blood T cell repertoires in COVID-19. Overall study context: Sample material is recorded as cDNA or gDNA derived from T cells, B-cell-depleted T cells, or PBMCs.

Only in-frame clones appear in the TCRdb table, and some are missing; sequencing was by immunoSEQ multiplex PCR. The sample lists fewer than 250,000 clones; about 89% were seen once. A single count supports this clone. There are 14 residues in the CDR3. V dropped 4 bases and J dropped 6 bases, with 16 bases sitting between them. Germline assignment: CDR1 SGHRS and CDR2 YFSETQ. Sequencing used peripheral blood. The clonotype comes from a woman aged 40 to 50 with acute or convalescent COVID-19. V usage is TRBV5-1 and J usage is TRBJ1-2; perhaps TRBD1 as D (6 bases). The CDR3 here is CASSPVGGADGYTF. The CDR3 region has the DNA TGCGCCAGCAGCCCGGTGGGGGGGGCAGATGGCTACACCTTC.